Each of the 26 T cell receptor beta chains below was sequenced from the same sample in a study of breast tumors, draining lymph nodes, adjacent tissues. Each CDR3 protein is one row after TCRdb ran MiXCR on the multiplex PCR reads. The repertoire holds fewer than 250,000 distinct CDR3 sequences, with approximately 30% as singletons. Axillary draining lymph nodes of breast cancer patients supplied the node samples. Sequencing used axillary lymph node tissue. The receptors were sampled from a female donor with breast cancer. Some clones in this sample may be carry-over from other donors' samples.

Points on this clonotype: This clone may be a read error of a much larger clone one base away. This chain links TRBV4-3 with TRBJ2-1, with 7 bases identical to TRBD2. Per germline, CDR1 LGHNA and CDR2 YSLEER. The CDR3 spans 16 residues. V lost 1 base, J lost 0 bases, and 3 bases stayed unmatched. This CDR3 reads CASSQGRGSSYNEQFF. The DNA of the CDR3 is TGCGCCAGCAGCCAAGGTCGCGGGAGCTCCTACAATGAGCAGTTCTTC.

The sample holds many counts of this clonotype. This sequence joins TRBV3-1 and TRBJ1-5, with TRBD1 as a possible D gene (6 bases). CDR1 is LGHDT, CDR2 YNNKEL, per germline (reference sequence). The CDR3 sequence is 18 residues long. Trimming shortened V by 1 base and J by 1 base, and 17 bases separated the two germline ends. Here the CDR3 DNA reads TGTGCCAGCAGCCAAGGTTCACAGGGCCTTAGGAGCAATCAGCCCCAGCATTTT. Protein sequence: CASSQGSQGLRSNQPQHF.

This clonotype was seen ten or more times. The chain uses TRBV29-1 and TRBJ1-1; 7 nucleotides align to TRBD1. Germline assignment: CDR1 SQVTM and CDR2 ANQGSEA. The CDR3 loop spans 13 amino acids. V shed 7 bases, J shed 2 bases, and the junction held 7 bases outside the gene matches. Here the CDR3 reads CSAHRDRNTEAFF. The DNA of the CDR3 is TGCAGCGCCCACCGGGACAGAAACACTGAAGCTTTCTTT.

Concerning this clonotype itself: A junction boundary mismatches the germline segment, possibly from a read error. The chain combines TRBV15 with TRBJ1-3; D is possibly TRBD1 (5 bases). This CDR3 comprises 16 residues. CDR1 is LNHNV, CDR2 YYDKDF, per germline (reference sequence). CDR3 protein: CATSRDIRGSGNTIHF. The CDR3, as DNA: TGCGCCACCAGCAGAGATATTAGGGGCTCTGGAAACACCATACATTTT.

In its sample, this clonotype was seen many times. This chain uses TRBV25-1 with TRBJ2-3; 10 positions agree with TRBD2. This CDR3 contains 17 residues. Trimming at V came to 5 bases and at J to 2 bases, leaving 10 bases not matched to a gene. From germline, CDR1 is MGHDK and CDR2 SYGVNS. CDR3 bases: TGTGCCAGCAGTCAGGCTGTAGCGGGAGGCTTCACAGATACGCAGTATTTT. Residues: CASSQAVAGGFTDTQYF.

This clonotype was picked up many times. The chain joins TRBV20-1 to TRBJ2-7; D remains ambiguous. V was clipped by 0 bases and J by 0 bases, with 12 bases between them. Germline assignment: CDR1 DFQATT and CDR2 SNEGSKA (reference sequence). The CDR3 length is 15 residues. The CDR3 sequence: CSARDTYGSSYEQYF. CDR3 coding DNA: TGCAGTGCTAGAGATACGTACGGCTCCTCCTACGAGCAGTACTTC.

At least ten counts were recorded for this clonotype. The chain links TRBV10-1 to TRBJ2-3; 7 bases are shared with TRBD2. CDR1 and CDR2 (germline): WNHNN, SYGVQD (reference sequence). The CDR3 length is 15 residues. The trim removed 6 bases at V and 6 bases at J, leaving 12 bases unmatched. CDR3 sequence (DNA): TGCGCCAGCAGGGGGACTACGACAATTCTCGATACGCAGTATTTT. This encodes CASRGTTTILDTQYF.

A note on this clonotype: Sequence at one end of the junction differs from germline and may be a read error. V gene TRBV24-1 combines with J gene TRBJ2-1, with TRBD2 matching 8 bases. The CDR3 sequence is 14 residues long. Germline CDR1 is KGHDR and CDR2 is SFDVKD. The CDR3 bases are TGTACCACCTCTCGTGCGGGGGGCAGGAATGAGCAGTTCTTC. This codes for CTTSRAGGRNEQFF.

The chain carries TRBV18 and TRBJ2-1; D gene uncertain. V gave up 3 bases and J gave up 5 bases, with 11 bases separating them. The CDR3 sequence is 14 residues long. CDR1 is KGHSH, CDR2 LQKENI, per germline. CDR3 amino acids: CASSPPVGHNEQFF. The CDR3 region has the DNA TGTGCCAGCTCACCCCCCGTGGGTCACAATGAGCAGTTCTTC.

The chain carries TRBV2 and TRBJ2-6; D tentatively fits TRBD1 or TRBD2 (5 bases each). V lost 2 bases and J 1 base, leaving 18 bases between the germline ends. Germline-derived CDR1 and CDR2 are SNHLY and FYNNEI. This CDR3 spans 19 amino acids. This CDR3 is CASSESIGALSSGANVLTF. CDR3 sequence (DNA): TGTGCCAGCAGTGAATCCATCGGGGCTCTGTCTTCTGGGGCCAACGTCCTGACTTTC.

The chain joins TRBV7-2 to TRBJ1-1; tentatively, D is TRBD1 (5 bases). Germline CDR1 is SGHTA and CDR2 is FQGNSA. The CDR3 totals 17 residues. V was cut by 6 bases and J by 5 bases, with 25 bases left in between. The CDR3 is CASSLKFQGGTGTEAFF. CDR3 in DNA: TGTGCCAGCAGTTTAAAGTTCCAGGGAGGAACGGGGACTGAAGCTTTCTTT.

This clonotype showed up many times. The CDR3 loop reads CASSLAPRTGSFGYTF. The CDR3 nucleotides read TGTGCCAGCAGCTTAGCGCCCAGGACAGGGTCGTTTGGCTACACCTTC. The rearrangement links TRBV7-9 to TRBJ1-2; TRBD1 matches 8 bases. The J segment lost 7 bases and the V segment lost 0 bases, leaving 10 bases of the junction unmatched. The germline V gene encodes CDR1 SEHNR and CDR2 FQNEAQ (reference sequence). This CDR3 region has 16 residues.

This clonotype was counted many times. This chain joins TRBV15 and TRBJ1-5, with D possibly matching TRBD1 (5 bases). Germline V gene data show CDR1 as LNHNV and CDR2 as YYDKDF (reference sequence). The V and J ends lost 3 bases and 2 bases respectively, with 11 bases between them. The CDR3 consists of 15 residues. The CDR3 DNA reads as TGTGCCACCAGCAGGGGGCGGGGGGGCAATCAGCCCCAGCATTTT. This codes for CATSRGRGGNQPQHF.

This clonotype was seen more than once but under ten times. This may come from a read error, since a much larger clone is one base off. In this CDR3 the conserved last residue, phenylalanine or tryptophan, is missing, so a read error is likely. The CDR3 region is CASTDSLETQYS. The CDR3 DNA follows: TGTGCCAGCACCGACAGCTTAGAGACCCAGTACTCC. V and J are TRBV6-1 and TRBJ2-5; TRBD1 is a possible D gene (5 bases). Germline V gives CDR1 MNHNS, CDR2 SASEGT. V lost 7 bases, J lost 4 bases, and 10 bases lay in between. CDR3 size: 12 residues.

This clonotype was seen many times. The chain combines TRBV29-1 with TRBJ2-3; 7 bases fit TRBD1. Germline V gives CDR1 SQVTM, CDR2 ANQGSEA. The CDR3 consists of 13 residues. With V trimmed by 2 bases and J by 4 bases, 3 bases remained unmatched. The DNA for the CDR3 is TGCAGCGTTGAACGGACAGGACCAGATACGCAGTATTTT. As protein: CSVERTGPDTQYF.

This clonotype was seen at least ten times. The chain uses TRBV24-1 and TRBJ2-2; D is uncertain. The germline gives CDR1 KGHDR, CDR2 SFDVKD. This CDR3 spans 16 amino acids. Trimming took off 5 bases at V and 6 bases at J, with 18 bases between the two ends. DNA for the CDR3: TGTGCCACCAGTGGTCGACCCGATGAGGCGCCCGGGGAGCTGTTTTTT. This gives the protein CATSGRPDEAPGELFF.

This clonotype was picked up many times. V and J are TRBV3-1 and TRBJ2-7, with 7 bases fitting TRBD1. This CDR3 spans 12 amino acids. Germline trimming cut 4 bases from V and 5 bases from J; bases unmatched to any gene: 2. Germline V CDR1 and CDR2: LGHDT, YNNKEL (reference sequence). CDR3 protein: CASSRGTDEQYF. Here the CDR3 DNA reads TGTGCCAGCAGCCGAGGGACAGACGAGCAGTACTTC.

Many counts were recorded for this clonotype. CDR3: CASSLSAGSNTGELFF. In nucleotides, the CDR3 is TGTGCCAGCAGCTTGTCCGCGGGTTCGAACACCGGGGAGCTGTTTTTT. V and J are TRBV7-2 and TRBJ2-2, with D maybe TRBD2 (5 bases). Germline CDR1 is SGHTA and CDR2 is FQGNSA. The CDR3 sequence is 16 residues long. V lost 3 bases and J lost 0, with 11 bases in between.

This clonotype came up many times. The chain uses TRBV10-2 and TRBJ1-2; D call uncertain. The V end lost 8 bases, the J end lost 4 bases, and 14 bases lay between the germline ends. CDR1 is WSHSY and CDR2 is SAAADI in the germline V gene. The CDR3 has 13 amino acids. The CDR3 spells CASAGRNGYGYTF. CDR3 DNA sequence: TGCGCCAGCGCAGGACGGAACGGCTATGGCTACACCTTC.

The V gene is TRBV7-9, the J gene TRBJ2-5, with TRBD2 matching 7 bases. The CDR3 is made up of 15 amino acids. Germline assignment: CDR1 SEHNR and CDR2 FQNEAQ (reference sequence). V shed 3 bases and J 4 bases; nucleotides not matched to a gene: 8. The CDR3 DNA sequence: TGTGCCAGCAGCTTGGATGGCGGGAGAAGAGAGACCCAGTACTTC. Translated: CASSLDGGRRETQYF.

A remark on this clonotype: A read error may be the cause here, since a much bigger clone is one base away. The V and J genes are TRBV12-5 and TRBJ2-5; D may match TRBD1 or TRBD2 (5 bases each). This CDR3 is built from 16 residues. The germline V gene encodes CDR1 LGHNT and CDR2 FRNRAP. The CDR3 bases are TGTGCTAGTAGTTTGACCCCCGGGACCCGACAAGAGACCCAGTACTTC. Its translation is CASSLTPGTRQETQYF.

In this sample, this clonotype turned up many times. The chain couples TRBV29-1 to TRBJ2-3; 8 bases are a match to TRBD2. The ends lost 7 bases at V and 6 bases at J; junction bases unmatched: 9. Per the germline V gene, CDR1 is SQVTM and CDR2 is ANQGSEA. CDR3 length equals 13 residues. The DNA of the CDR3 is TGCAGCGGTAGCGGGAATTGGTTTGATACGCAGTATTTT. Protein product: CSGSGNWFDTQYF.

CDR3 DNA: TGTGCCAGTAGTTCCGGGACAGGCGGCACAGATACGCAGTATTTT. Amino acids: CASSSGTGGTDTQYF. V gene TRBV19 combines with J gene TRBJ2-3; 8 nucleotides line up with TRBD1. This CDR3 comprises 15 residues. V trimming: 5 bases; J trimming: 1 base; junction bases outside the gene matches: 5. In germline, CDR1 is LNHDA, CDR2 SQIVND (reference sequence).

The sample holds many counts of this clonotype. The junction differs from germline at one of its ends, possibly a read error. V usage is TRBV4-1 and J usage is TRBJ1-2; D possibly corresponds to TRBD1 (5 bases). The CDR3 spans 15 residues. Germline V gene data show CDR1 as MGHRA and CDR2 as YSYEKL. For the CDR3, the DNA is TGCGCCAGCAGCCAAGCCCCAGGGTCAAACTATGGCTACGCCTTC. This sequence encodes CASSQAPGSNYGYAF.

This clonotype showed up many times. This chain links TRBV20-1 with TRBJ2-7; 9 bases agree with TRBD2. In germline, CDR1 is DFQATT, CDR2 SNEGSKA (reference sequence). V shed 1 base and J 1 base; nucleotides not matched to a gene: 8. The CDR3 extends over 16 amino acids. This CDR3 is CSARGGTSSPSYEQYF. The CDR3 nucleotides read TGCAGTGCTAGAGGAGGGACTAGCAGCCCATCCTACGAGCAGTACTTC.

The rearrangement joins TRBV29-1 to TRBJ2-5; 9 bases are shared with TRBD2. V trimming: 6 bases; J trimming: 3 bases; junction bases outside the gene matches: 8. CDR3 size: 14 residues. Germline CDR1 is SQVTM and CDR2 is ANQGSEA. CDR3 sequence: CSVGGSGRKETQYF. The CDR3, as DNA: TGCAGCGTAGGGGGTAGCGGGAGAAAAGAGACCCAGTACTTC.